This T cell receptor (beta chain) is from a study of blood T cell repertoires in COVID-19. Study-level information: The United States, Italy and Spain supplied acute and convalescent COVID-19 samples. Sources were T cells, B-cell-depleted T cells, or PBMCs; the material itself was cDNA or gDNA.

Germline V lookup: CDR1 GTSNPN, CDR2 SVGIG (reference sequence). The CDR3 consists of 11 residues. V dropped 2 bases and J dropped 5 bases, with 4 bases sitting between them. In the authors' workflow: Reference gene primer amplification gave nucleated cell count estimates. Sequencing used immunoSEQ multiplex PCR; TCRdb keeps in-frame clones, though not all of them. V, J and clone size were drawn from that table, and D and trimming were deduced from the DNA. The sample consists of around 160,000 clones, 87% of them appearing once. The material sequenced was peripheral blood. The chain couples TRBV30 to TRBJ2-1; unclear D gene. This TCR was recovered from a man older than 75 with acute or convalescent COVID-19. The CDR3 coding sequence is TGTGCCTGGAGTCCCGACAATGAGCAGTTCTTC. Protein sequence: CAWSPDNEQFF.